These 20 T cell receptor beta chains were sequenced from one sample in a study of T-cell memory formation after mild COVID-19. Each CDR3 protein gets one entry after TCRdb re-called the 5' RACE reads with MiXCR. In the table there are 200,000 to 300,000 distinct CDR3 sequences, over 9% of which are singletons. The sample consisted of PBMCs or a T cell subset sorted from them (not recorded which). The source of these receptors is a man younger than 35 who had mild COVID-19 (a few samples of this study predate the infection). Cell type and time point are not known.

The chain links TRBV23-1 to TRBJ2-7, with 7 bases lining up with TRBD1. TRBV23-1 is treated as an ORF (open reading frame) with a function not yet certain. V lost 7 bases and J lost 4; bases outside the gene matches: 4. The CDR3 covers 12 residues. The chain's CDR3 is CASMNRGYEQYV. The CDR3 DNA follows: TGCGCCAGCATGAACAGGGGATACGAGCAGTACGTC.

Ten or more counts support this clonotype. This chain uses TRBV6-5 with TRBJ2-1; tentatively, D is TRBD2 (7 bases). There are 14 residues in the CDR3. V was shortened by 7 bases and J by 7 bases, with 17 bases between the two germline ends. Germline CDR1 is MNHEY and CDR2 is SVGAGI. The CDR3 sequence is CASTSGGPRNEQFF. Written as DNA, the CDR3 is TGTGCCAGCACGTCGGGGGGCCCCCGGAATGAGCAGTTCTTC.

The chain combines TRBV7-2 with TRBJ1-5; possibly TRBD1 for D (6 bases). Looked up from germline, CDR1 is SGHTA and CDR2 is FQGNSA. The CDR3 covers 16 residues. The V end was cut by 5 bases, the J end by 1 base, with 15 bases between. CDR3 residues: CASSPTGGWSNQPQHF. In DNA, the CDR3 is TGTGCCAGCAGCCCGACGGGGGGCTGGAGCAATCAGCCCCAGCATTTT. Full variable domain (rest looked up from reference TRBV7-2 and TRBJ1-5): GAGVSQSPSNKVTEKGKDVELRCDPISGHTALYWYRQSLGQGLEFLIYFQGNSAPDKSGLPSDRFSAERTGGSVSTLTIQRTQQEDSAVYLCASSPTGGWSNQPQHFGDGTRLSIL.

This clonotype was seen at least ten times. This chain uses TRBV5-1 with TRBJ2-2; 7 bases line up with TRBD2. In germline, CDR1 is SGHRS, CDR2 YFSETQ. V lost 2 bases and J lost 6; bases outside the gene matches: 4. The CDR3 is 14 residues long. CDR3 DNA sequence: TGCGCCAGCAGCTTATCCGGGAGGCCCGGGGAGCTGTTTTTT. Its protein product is CASSLSGRPGELFF.

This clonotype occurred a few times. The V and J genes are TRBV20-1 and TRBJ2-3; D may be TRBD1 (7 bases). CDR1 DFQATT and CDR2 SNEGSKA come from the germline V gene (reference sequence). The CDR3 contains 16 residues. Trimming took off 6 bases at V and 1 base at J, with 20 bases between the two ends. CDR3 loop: CSARLQGGRGTDTQYF. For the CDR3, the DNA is TGCAGTGCCCGTTTGCAGGGGGGAAGAGGCACAGATACGCAGTATTTT.

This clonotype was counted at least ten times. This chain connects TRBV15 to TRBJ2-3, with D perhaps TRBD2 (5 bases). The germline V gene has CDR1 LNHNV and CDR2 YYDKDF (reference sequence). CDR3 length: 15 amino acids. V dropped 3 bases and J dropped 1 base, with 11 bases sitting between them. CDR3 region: CATSRRVDGTDTQYF. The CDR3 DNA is TGTGCCACCAGCAGGAGGGTGGACGGCACAGATACGCAGTATTTT.

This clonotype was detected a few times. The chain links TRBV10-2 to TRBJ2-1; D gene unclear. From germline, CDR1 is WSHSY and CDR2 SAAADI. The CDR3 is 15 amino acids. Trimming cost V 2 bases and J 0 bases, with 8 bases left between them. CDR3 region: CASSEAPNSYNEQFF. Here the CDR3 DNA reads TGCGCCAGCAGTGAGGCACCTAACTCCTACAATGAGCAGTTCTTC.

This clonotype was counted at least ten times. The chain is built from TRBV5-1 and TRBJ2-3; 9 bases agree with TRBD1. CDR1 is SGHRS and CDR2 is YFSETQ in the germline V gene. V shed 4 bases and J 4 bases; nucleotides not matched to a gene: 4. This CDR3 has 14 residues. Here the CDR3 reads CASSPGQGPDTQYF. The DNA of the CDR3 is TGCGCCAGCAGCCCAGGACAGGGGCCAGATACGCAGTATTTT.

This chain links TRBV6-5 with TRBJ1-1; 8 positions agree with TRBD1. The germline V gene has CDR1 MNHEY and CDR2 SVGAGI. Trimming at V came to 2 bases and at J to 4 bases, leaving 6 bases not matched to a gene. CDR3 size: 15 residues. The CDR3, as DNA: TGTGCCAGCAGTTACAGGAACAGGGGGGGCACTGAAGCTTTCTTT. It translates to CASSYRNRGGTEAFF.

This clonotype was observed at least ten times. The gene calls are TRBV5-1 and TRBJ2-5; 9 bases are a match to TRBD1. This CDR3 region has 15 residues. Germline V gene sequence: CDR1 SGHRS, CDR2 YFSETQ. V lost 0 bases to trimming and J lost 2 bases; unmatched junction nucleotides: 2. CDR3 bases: TGCGCCAGCAGCTTGGCAGGGACAGGGCAAGAGACCCAGTACTTC. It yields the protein CASSLAGTGQETQYF.

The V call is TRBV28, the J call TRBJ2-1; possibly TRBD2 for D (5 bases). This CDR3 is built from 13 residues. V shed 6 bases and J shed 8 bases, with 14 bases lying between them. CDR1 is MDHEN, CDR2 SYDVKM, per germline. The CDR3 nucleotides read TGTGCCAGCAGGCCCCGGGGTTTGCATGAGCAGTTCTTC. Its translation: CASRPRGLHEQFF.

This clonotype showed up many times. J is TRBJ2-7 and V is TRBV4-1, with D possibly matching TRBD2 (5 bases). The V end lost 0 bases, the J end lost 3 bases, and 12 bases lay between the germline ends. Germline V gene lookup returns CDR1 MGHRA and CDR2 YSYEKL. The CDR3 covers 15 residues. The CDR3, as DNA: TGCGCCAGCAGCCAAGAACGACATGAGGGCTACGAGCAGTACGTC. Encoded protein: CASSQERHEGYEQYV.

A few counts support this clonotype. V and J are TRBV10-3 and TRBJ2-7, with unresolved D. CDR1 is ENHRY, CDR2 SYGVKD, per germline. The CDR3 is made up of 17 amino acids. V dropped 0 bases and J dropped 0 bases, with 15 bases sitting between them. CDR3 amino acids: CAISESTVKASSYEQYF. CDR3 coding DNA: TGTGCCATCAGTGAGTCGACGGTAAAGGCGAGCTCCTACGAGCAGTACTTC.

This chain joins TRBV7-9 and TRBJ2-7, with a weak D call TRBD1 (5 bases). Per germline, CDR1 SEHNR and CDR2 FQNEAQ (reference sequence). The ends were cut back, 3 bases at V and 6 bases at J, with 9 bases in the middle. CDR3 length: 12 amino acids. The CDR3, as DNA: TGTGCCAGCAGCTTCGACAGCATCGAGCAGTACTTC. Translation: CASSFDSIEQYF.

The CDR3 sequence is CATSRELGRETQYF. The CDR3, as DNA: TGTGCCACCAGCAGAGAGTTGGGGCGAGAGACCCAGTACTTC. The chain joins TRBV15 to TRBJ2-5; a possible D gene is TRBD1 (5 bases). Germline CDR1 LNHNV, CDR2 YYDKDF (reference sequence). Trimming took 0 bases from V and 4 from J, leaving 9 bases between them. CDR3 length equals 14 residues.

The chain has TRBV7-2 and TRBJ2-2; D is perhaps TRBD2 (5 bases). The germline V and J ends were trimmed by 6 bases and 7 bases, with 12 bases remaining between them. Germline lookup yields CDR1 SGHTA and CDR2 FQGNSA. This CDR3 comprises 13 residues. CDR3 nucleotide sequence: TGTGCCAGCAGGCGGCCCGCGGGCGGGGAGCTGTTTTTT. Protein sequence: CASRRPAGGELFF.

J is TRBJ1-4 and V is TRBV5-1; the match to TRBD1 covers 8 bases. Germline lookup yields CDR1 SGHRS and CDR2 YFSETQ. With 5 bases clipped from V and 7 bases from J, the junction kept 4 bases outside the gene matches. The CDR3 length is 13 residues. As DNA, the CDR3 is TGCGCCAGCAGTTTTGGACAGGGTGAAAAACTGTTTTTT. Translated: CASSFGQGEKLFF. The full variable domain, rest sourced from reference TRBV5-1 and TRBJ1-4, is KAGVTQTPRYLIKTRGQQVTLSCSPISGHRSVSWYQQTPGQGLQFLFEYFSETQRNKGNFPGRFSGRQFSNSRSEMNVSTLELGDSALYLCASSFGQGEKLFFGSGTQLSVL.

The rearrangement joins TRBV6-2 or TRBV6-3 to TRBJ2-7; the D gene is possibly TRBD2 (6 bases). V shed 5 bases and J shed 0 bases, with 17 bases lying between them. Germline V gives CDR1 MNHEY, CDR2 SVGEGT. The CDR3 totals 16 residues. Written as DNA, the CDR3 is TGTGCCAGCAGTCTACGGGCTAGCGTGAGCTCCTACGAGCAGTACGTC. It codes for CASSLRASVSSYEQYV.

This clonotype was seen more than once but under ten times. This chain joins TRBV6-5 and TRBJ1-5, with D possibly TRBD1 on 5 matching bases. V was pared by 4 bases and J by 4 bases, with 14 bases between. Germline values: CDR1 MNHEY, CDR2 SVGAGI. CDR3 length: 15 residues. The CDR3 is CASSFVGTGNQPQHF. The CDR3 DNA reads TGTGCCAGCAGTTTTGTTGGGACGGGAAATCAGCCCCAGCATTTT.

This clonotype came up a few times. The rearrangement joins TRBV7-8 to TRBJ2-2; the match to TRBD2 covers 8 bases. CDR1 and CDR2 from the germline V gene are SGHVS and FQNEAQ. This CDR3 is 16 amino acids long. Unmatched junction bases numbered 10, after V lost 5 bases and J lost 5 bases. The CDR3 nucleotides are TGTGCCAGCAGCCCACGGGTGGGCGGGGGGACCGGGGAGCTGTTTTTT. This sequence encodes CASSPRVGGGTGELFF.